The 22 T cell receptor beta chains below come from one sample, sequenced in a study of T cell responses to AZD1222 COVID-19 vaccine. Method: immunoSEQ multiplex PCR; TCRdb's copy keeps in-frame clones and lacks some. The table has around 100,000 clones, approximately 81% seen once. The sequencing here drew on peripheral blood, taken on day 0 of AZD1222 vaccination. These receptors were taken from an adult in good health.

The chain carries TRBV2 and TRBJ1-1; D uncertain. Trimming stripped 8 bases from V and 4 bases from J, with 14 bases between. Germline CDR1 reads SNHLY; CDR2 reads FYNNEI. This CDR3 has 13 amino acids. Here the CDR3 DNA reads TGTGCCAGCGTGTCGGGCAGCTTCACTGAAGCTTTCTTT. It specifies CASVSGSFTEAFF.

The chain has TRBV2 and TRBJ2-1; D is undetermined. Trimming removed 7 bases at V and 0 bases at J, with 4 bases between. CDR3 length: 12 amino acids. Germline CDR1 is SNHLY and CDR2 is FYNNEI. The CDR3 nucleotides read TGTGCCAGCAAAGACTCCTACAATGAGCAGTTCTTC. Protein sequence: CASKDSYNEQFF.

This clone was counted once. The genes are TRBV4-3 and TRBJ2-2; D is possibly TRBD2 (5 bases). The V gene's germline CDR1 is LGHNA and CDR2 YSLEER. The CDR3 sequence is 13 residues long. The V end lost 0 bases, the J end lost 7 bases, and 6 bases lay between the germline ends. DNA for the CDR3: TGCGCCAGCAGCCAAGATCGGGGCGGGGAGCTGTTTTTT. Translation gives CASSQDRGGELFF.

This rearrangement joins TRBV7-9 to TRBJ1-2, with D possibly matching TRBD1 (5 bases). This CDR3 contains 16 residues. V was pared by 1 base and J by 7 bases, with 19 bases between. Germline CDR1 reads SEHNR; CDR2 reads FQNEAQ (reference sequence). CDR3 in DNA: TGTGCCAGCAGCTTAGGTGGATGGGGCCAGGGCGGTGGCTACACCTTC. Its protein product is CASSLGGWGQGGGYTF.

The chain recombines TRBV6-5 with TRBJ1-1; maybe TRBD1 (6 bases). CDR3 length: 16 amino acids. Trimming took off 1 base at V and 1 base at J, with 13 bases between the two ends. CDR1 and CDR2 (germline): MNHEY, SVGAGI. For the CDR3, the DNA is TGTGCCAGCAGTTACTTGTGGTCCAGGGGGAACACTGAAGCTTTCTTT. Translated, it gives CASSYLWSRGNTEAFF.

This rearrangement joins TRBV7-8 to TRBJ1-2; D is possibly TRBD1 (5 bases). V gave up 5 bases and J gave up 5 bases, with 9 bases separating them. Germline-derived CDR1 and CDR2 are SGHVS and FQNEAQ. The length of the CDR3 is 12 residues. As DNA, the CDR3 is TGTGCCAGCAGCCCGTCAGGGTATGGCTACACCTTC. Translation: CASSPSGYGYTF.

The chain carries TRBV14 and TRBJ2-7; D remains ambiguous. Deletions cut 4 bases from V and 2 bases from J, with 18 bases between. The CDR3 is 16 amino acids. Germline V gene sequence: CDR1 SGHDN, CDR2 FVKESK. CDR3 sequence: CASSPPGSRNPYEQYF. CDR3 nucleotide sequence: TGTGCCAGCAGCCCCCCTGGATCCAGAAATCCCTACGAGCAGTACTTC.

This rearrangement joins TRBV28 to TRBJ1-1; TRBD1 aligns across 10 bases. CDR3 length: 16 amino acids. Germline V gives CDR1 MDHEN, CDR2 SYDVKM. V dropped 2 bases and J dropped 4; count of bases not matched to a gene: 7. CDR3 in amino acids: CASSLKTGGPSTEAFF. CDR3 nucleotides: TGTGCCAGCAGTTTAAAGACAGGGGGCCCGAGCACTGAAGCTTTCTTT.

J is TRBJ2-6 and V is TRBV27, with D hard to call. Trimming left V 0 bases short and J 1 base short, with 10 bases between. Germline CDR1 and CDR2: MNHEY and SMNVEV (reference sequence). The CDR3 is 17 residues long. The CDR3 loop is CASSLSQVRSGANVLTF. The CDR3 nucleotides are TGTGCCAGCAGTTTATCGCAGGTTCGGTCTGGGGCCAACGTCCTGACTTTC.

This clone has a handful of counts. J is TRBJ1-2 and V is TRBV6-5; D ambiguous. Trimming pared 7 bases from V and 1 base from J, leaving 10 bases between. This CDR3 has 13 amino acids. The germline V gene has CDR1 MNHEY and CDR2 SVGAGI. In DNA, the CDR3 is TGTGCCAGCATAGAATCCGGTAACTATGGCTACACCTTC. As protein: CASIESGNYGYTF.

The J gene is TRBJ1-2, the V gene TRBV5-5; TRBD1 agrees at 8 bases. Germline-derived CDR1 and CDR2 are SGHKS and YYEKEE (reference sequence). V gave up 3 bases and J gave up 4 bases; unmatched junction bases: 8. The length of the CDR3 is 15 residues. The CDR3 bases are TGTGCCAGCAGCTATTCCCCAGGGGGCATCTATGGCTACACCTTC. Translation: CASSYSPGGIYGYTF.

This clone has a handful of counts. CDR3 amino acids: CAWADRGGQPQHF. In DNA, the CDR3 is TGTGCCTGGGCTGACAGGGGAGGCCAGCCCCAGCATTTT. The chain uses TRBV30 and TRBJ1-5, with 8 bases matching TRBD1. The CDR3 length is 13 residues. Germline V lookup: CDR1 GTSNPN, CDR2 SVGIG (reference sequence). The V gene end was trimmed by 5 bases and the J gene end by 7 bases; junction bases not matched to a gene: 7.

This chain uses TRBV3-1 (or the pseudogene TRBV3-2) with TRBJ2-3; 7 nucleotides match TRBD1. Germline CDR1 reads LGHDT; CDR2 reads YNNKEL (reference sequence). This CDR3 is built from 16 residues. The J segment lost 5 bases and the V segment lost 1 base, leaving 9 bases of the junction unmatched. CDR3 residues: CASSQAGAGGRDTQYF. DNA for the CDR3: TGTGCCAGCAGCCAAGCCGGGGCAGGGGGAAGAGATACGCAGTATTTT.

The chain joins TRBV5-4 to TRBJ2-2; D may correspond to TRBD1 or TRBD2 (5 bases each). Germline values: CDR1 SGHNT, CDR2 YYREEE (reference sequence). This CDR3 has 16 amino acids. Trimming stripped 4 bases from V and 4 bases from J, with 17 bases between. The CDR3 nucleotides are TGTGCCAGCAGCCCCGGGACGACGAGGGGCACCGGGGAGCTGTTTTTT. The encoded protein is CASSPGTTRGTGELFF. Together with reference TRBV5-4 and TRBJ2-2, the CDR3 gives the full variable domain: ETGVTQSPTHLIKTRGQQVTLRCSSQSGHNTVSWYQQALGQGPQFIFQYYREEENGRGNFPPRFSGLQFPNYSSELNVNALELDDSALYLCASSPGTTRGTGELFFGEGSRLTVL.

The CDR3 spells CASSTGDDEQYF. DNA for the CDR3: TGTGCCAGCAGCACAGGGGACGACGAGCAGTACTTC. This chain links TRBV3-1 (or the pseudogene TRBV3-2) with TRBJ2-7, with 7 bases fitting TRBD1. The CDR3 sequence is 12 residues long. After removal of 5 bases from V and 5 bases from J, the junction contained 3 bases not matched to a gene. Germline V gene sequence: CDR1 LGHDT, CDR2 YNNKEL (reference sequence).

The chain recombines TRBV29-1 with TRBJ2-5, with 14 bases lining up with TRBD2. The CDR3 length is 13 residues. CDR1 is SQVTM and CDR2 is ANQGSEA in the germline V gene. Trimming removed 3 bases from V and 8 bases from J; junction bases left unmatched: 2. DNA for the CDR3: TGCAGCGTTGATGGGACTAGCGGGAGAACCCAGTACTTC. This encodes CSVDGTSGRTQYF.

The chain links TRBV5-4 to TRBJ1-2, with D possibly matching TRBD1 (6 bases). V lost 9 bases and J lost 0, with 15 bases in between. The CDR3 is made up of 14 amino acids. Germline-derived CDR1 and CDR2 are SGHNT and YYREEE (reference sequence). The CDR3 reads CATYQQGTNYGYTF. The CDR3 region has the DNA TGTGCCACTTACCAACAGGGAACTAACTATGGCTACACCTTC.

The chain combines TRBV5-1 with TRBJ1-2, with 7 bases that match TRBD1. The CDR3 runs to 15 residues. With 3 bases clipped from V and 6 bases from J, the junction kept 11 bases outside the gene matches. The germline CDR1 and CDR2 sequences are SGHRS and YFSETQ. DNA for the CDR3: TGCGCCAGCAGCTACACCGACAGGGTCACTAATGGCTACACCTTC. This translates into CASSYTDRVTNGYTF.

This clone was counted once. CDR3 DNA: TGTGCCAGCAGAAATAGGGACGGAACGCGTGGCTATGGCTACACCTTC. Its translation is CASRNRDGTRGYGYTF. The chain has TRBV28 and TRBJ1-2; a possible D gene is TRBD1 (5 bases). Germline V gives CDR1 MDHEN, CDR2 SYDVKM. V dropped 6 bases and J dropped 4 bases, with 21 bases sitting between them. This CDR3 is 16 amino acids long.

CDR3: CASGPPSGATWMEQFF. CDR3 DNA sequence: TGTGCCAGCGGACCCCCTAGCGGAGCTACCTGGATGGAGCAGTTCTTC. This chain connects TRBV7-8 to TRBJ2-1; 7 bases are a match to TRBD2. This CDR3 has 16 amino acids. Per the germline V gene, CDR1 is SGHVS and CDR2 is FQNEAQ. V trimming: 8 bases; J trimming: 10 bases; junction bases outside the gene matches: 20.

The chain links TRBV12-3 or TRBV12-4 to TRBJ1-2; D remains unclear. The CDR3 loop spans 12 amino acids. Trimming shortened V by 3 bases and J by 5 bases, and 7 bases separated the two germline ends. The CDR3 DNA sequence: TGTGCCAGCAGTTTCGGCCTGTATGGCTACACCTTC. Amino acids: CASSFGLYGYTF.

In DNA, the CDR3 is TGTGCCAGCAGCAGAGGGCCAGGGGATAATTCACCCCTCCACTTT. Translation gives CASSRGPGDNSPLHF. V is TRBV7-6 and J is TRBJ1-6; the D gene is possibly TRBD1 (6 bases). The germline gives CDR1 SGHVS, CDR2 FNYEAQ. CDR3 length: 15 residues. The V and J ends lost 5 bases and 5 bases respectively, with 13 bases between them.